This TCR beta chain was identified during a study of cytomegalovirus exposure and HLA in healthy donors. Findings of the study overall: DRB1 had the most TCR associations and HLA-C the fewest, a later analysis found, with rates varying by HLA locus.

It was with 60 Vbeta and 13 Jbeta primers that the PCR ran. Sequencing was performed with immunoSEQ multiplex PCR; in TCRdb, only in-frame clones are kept and a portion is missing. The table records about 130,000 clones, approximately 81% of them present only once. CDR3 length: 12 amino acids. Trimming pared 0 bases from V and 4 bases from J, leaving 6 bases between. Germline V gene lookup returns CDR1 GTSNPN and CDR2 SVGIG (reference sequence). A word on this clone: Its antigen is not identified.

The chain recombines TRBV30 with TRBJ1-2; no firm D call. The sequenced sample consisted of PBMCs. This receptor was identified in a man younger than 30 in good health and CMV-seronegative. The CDR3 nucleotides are TGTGCCTGGAGTGTCTTGTTCTATGGCTACACCTTC. Protein: CAWSVLFYGYTF.